This TCR beta chain is from a study of neurological immune-mediated disorders. Findings and limits, study-wide: In HTLV-1-associated myelopathy, TCR clonal expansion was greatest, and in multiple sclerosis it was least, below healthy controls.

The time point denotes: longitudinal time-point 1 (baseline). The table lists this clonotype with many counts. The target antigen is unknown. Every sequencing run drew on 15-18 subjects and yielded over 170 million TCR-beta sequences. TCRdb processed the 5' RACE reads anew with MiXCR; each CDR3 protein has one entry. The sample yields some 54,000 distinct CDR3 sequences, roughly 10% seen once. Germline assignment: CDR1 DFQATT and CDR2 SNEGSKA (reference sequence). V was trimmed by 2 bases and J by 6 bases, leaving 16 bases between them. The CDR3 totals 14 residues. The source of this sequence is a male donor with HTLV-1-associated myelopathy (HAM/TSP). Material for sequencing was PBMCs. V gene TRBV20-1 combines with J gene TRBJ1-1; D possibly corresponds to TRBD1 (5 bases). For the CDR3, the DNA is TGCAGTGCTAGAACAACTGGGGGGGAATCTGAAGCTTTCTTT. Its translation is CSARTTGGESEAFF.